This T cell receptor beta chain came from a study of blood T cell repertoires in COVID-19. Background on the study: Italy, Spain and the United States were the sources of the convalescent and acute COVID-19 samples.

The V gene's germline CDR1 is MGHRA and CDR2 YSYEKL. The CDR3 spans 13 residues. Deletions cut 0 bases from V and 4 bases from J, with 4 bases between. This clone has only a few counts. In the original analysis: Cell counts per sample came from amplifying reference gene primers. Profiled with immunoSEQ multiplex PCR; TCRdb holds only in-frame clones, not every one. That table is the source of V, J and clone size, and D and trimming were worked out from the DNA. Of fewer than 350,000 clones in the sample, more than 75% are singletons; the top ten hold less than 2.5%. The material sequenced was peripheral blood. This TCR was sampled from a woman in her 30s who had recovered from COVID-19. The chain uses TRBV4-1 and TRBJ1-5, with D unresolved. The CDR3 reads CASSQDRNQPQHF. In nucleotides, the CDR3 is TGCGCCAGCAGCCAAGACAGGAATCAGCCCCAGCATTTT.